Each of the 23 T cell receptor beta chains below was sequenced from the same sample in a study of cytomegalovirus exposure and HLA in healthy donors. Researchers ran the PCR with 60 Vbeta and 13 Jbeta primers. Produced via immunoSEQ multiplex PCR; TCRdb's table is partial and in-frame only. Of 130,000 to 150,000 clones in the sample, approximately 74% were seen once. The material sequenced was PBMCs. The receptor set was obtained from a man younger than 30 in good health and CMV-seropositive.

This chain links TRBV28 with TRBJ1-5; 10 bases align to TRBD1. Germline CDR1 is MDHEN and CDR2 is SYDVKM. The CDR3 is made up of 16 amino acids. The V segment lost 4 bases and the J segment 6 bases; nucleotides outside the gene matches: 9. This CDR3 is CASSWGTGALGQPQHF. The CDR3 coding sequence is TGTGCCAGCAGTTGGGGGACAGGGGCCCTCGGTCAGCCCCAGCATTTT.

The CDR3 region has the DNA TGTGCCAGCAGCTCTGGGTATGAGGGCCAGCCCCAGCATTTT. Translation gives CASSSGYEGQPQHF. This chain joins TRBV11-2 and TRBJ1-5; no clear D. Looked up from germline, CDR1 is SGHAT and CDR2 is FQNNGV. There are 14 residues in the CDR3. Between the trimmed V and J ends, which lost 4 bases and 7 bases, there was a span of 14 bases.

This chain uses TRBV11-2 with TRBJ2-7; 7 bases align to TRBD2. The CDR3 extends over 14 amino acids. Per the germline V gene, CDR1 is SGHAT and CDR2 is FQNNGV. The V gene end was trimmed by 3 bases and the J gene end by 4 bases; junction bases not matched to a gene: 6. CDR3 sequence: CASSLGGPGYEQYF. DNA of the CDR3: TGTGCCAGCAGCTTGGGAGGGCCGGGGTACGAGCAGTACTTC. The full variable domain, its missing parts supplied by reference TRBV11-2 and TRBJ2-7, is EAGVAQSPRYKIIEKRQSVAFWCNPISGHATLYWYQQILGQGPKLLIQFQNNGVVDDSQLPKDRFSAERLKGVDSTLKIQPAKLEDSAVYLCASSLGGPGYEQYFGPGTRLTVT.

The V and J genes are TRBV7-3 and TRBJ2-5; no clear D. This CDR3 comprises 13 residues. Germline lookup yields CDR1 SGHTA and CDR2 FQGTGA. Trimming cost V 5 bases and J 3 bases, with 10 bases left between them. DNA of the CDR3: TGTGCCAGCAGCCTACGACGGGAAGAGACCCAGTACTTC. It is translated as CASSLRREETQYF.

Note on this clone: In the same sample, other DNA sequences code for this CDR3. The chain uses TRBV4-1 and TRBJ2-6, with 7 bases matching TRBD2. The CDR3 is 18 residues long. CDR1 and CDR2 from the germline V gene are MGHRA and YSYEKL. V trimming: 8 bases; J trimming: 0 bases; junction bases outside the gene matches: 13. CDR3 sequence (DNA): TGCGCCAGCTCACTAGCGACCGCGATAAGCTCTGGGGCCAACGTCCTGACTTTC. Amino acids: CASSLATAISSGANVLTF.

The gene calls are TRBV27 and TRBJ1-5; D might be TRBD1 (6 bases). CDR3 length: 16 residues. Trimming cost V 6 bases and J 5 bases, with 20 bases left between them. CDR1 MNHEY and CDR2 SMNVEV come from the germline V gene (reference sequence). The CDR3 loop is CASRSRGGRRDQPQHF. As DNA, the CDR3 is TGTGCCAGCAGGAGTAGGGGGGGCAGAAGGGATCAGCCCCAGCATTTT.

The J gene is TRBJ1-5, the V gene TRBV5-6; D not resolved. The germline V gene encodes CDR1 SGHDT and CDR2 YYEEEE. The CDR3 covers 14 residues. V lost 2 bases and J lost 3, with 9 bases in between. The CDR3 loop is CASSLLPTNQPQHF. The CDR3, as DNA: TGTGCCAGCAGCTTATTACCTACCAATCAGCCCCAGCATTTT.

In its sample, this clone was seen a few times. The CDR3 loop reads CASSLGAAGRYNEQFF. The CDR3 nucleotides are TGTGCCAGCAGTTTGGGTGCGGCGGGACGCTACAATGAGCAGTTCTTC. V and J are TRBV28 and TRBJ2-1; D is perhaps TRBD2 (6 bases). Germline CDR1 is MDHEN and CDR2 is SYDVKM. Trimming took 3 bases from V and 3 from J, leaving 15 bases between them. This CDR3 comprises 16 residues.

The rearrangement links TRBV10-2 to TRBJ2-5; maybe TRBD2 (5 bases). CDR3 size: 14 residues. Trimming left V 6 bases short and J 0 bases short, with 11 bases between. Germline loops: CDR1 WSHSY, CDR2 SAAADI. CDR3 sequence: CASSRVGNQETQYF. CDR3 DNA sequence: TGCGCCAGCAGCCGGGTCGGGAACCAAGAGACCCAGTACTTC.

Note on this clone: Germline and junction disagree at one end, which may indicate a read error. For the CDR3, the DNA is TGTTCCAGCAGCTCTGACAGGGGAGGACTGTTTTTT. It encodes CSSSSDRGGLFF. The chain is built from TRBV7-9 and TRBJ1-4; 8 bases match TRBD1. Germline V lookup: CDR1 SEHNR, CDR2 FQNEAQ (reference sequence). This CDR3 spans 12 amino acids.

This clone was seen a few times. The chain links TRBV6-6 to TRBJ2-5; D unclear. The CDR3 runs to 12 residues. Germline V CDR1 and CDR2: MNHNY, SVGAGI (reference sequence). V lost 0 bases to trimming and J lost 5 bases, with 4 bases between them. CDR3 loop: CASSYSLETQYF. CDR3 sequence (DNA): TGTGCCAGCAGTTACTCCCTGGAGACCCAGTACTTC.

In DNA form, the CDR3 reads TGTGCCAGCAGTTACTCCGGACAGGATCCCTACGAGCAGTACTTC. Protein: CASSYSGQDPYEQYF. V gene TRBV6-6 combines with J gene TRBJ2-7, with TRBD1 matching 7 bases. The germline CDR1 and CDR2 sequences are MNHNY and SVGAGI (reference sequence). This CDR3 contains 15 residues. The V segment lost 0 bases and the J segment 2 bases; nucleotides outside the gene matches: 4.

This chain's CDR3 is CASSLAHRAEAFF. CDR3 in DNA: TGCGCCAGCAGCTTGGCACACAGGGCTGAAGCTTTCTTT. The chain carries TRBV5-1 and TRBJ1-1; possible D gene TRBD1, 6 bases. Germline loops: CDR1 SGHRS, CDR2 YFSETQ. CDR3 length equals 13 residues. Trimming cost V 0 bases and J 6 bases, with 9 bases left between them.

CDR3 DNA sequence: TGCGCCAGCAGCCAAAAGACAGAAAATAGCAATCAGCCCCAGCATTTT. This codes for CASSQKTENSNQPQHF. V usage is TRBV4-1 and J usage is TRBJ1-5, with D possibly TRBD1 on 5 matching bases. Trimming stripped 2 bases from V and 0 bases from J, with 11 bases between. The germline gives CDR1 MGHRA, CDR2 YSYEKL. This CDR3 has 16 residues.

The chain combines TRBV10-2 with TRBJ1-4, with D possibly being TRBD1 (6 bases). This CDR3 contains 14 residues. The germline V gene has CDR1 WSHSY and CDR2 SAAADI. The V gene lost 6 bases and the J gene lost 8 bases, with 16 bases spanning the gap. The CDR3 DNA reads as TGCGCCAGCAGGGACAGCTTTACTACCGAAAAACTGTTTTTT. Residues: CASRDSFTTEKLFF.

The chain carries TRBV27 and TRBJ1-5, with 7 nucleotides matching TRBD1. Germline CDR1 reads MNHEY; CDR2 reads SMNVEV (reference sequence). V gave up 8 bases and J gave up 4 bases; unmatched junction bases: 5. CDR3 length equals 13 residues. The DNA of the CDR3 is TGTGCCAGCTCCACAGGGGTGAATCAGCCCCAGCATTTT. Translated: CASSTGVNQPQHF.

The chain uses TRBV5-4 and TRBJ2-5; the D gene is possibly TRBD2 (6 bases). V lost 0 bases, J lost 2 bases, and 11 bases lay in between. Per germline, CDR1 SGHNT and CDR2 YYREEE (reference sequence). This CDR3 has 15 amino acids. CDR3 sequence reads: CASSLDSGLQETQYF. The DNA of the CDR3 is TGTGCCAGCAGCTTGGACAGCGGGTTGCAAGAGACCCAGTACTTC.

Only a few counts were recorded for this clone. The chain employs TRBV19 and TRBJ1-1, with D hard to call. The CDR3 runs 13 residues. CDR1 and CDR2 from the germline V gene are LNHDA and SQIVND (reference sequence). V was trimmed by 7 bases and J by 1 base, leaving 10 bases between them. The chain's CDR3 is CASNPTRNTEAFF. The CDR3 DNA follows: TGTGCCAGTAATCCCACTCGGAACACTGAAGCTTTCTTT. Looking up the rest from reference TRBV19 and TRBJ1-1 gives the full variable domain: DGGITQSPKYLFRKEGQNVTLSCEQNLNHDAMYWYRQDPGQGLRLIYYSQIVNDFQKGDIAEGYSVSREKKESFPLTVTSAQKNPTAFYLCASNPTRNTEAFFGQGTRLTVV.

This clone was observed once. The chain has TRBV7-2 and TRBJ2-7; maybe TRBD1 (7 bases). The germline gives CDR1 SGHTA, CDR2 FQGNSA. CDR3 length: 14 amino acids. Trimming left V 5 bases short and J 4 bases short, with 15 bases between. The CDR3 protein is CASSPGGGSYEQYF. CDR3 in DNA: TGTGCCAGCAGCCCCGGAGGGGGCAGTTACGAGCAGTACTTC.

The V and J genes are TRBV19 and TRBJ1-3, with D tentatively TRBD1 (5 bases). Germline assignment: CDR1 LNHDA and CDR2 SQIVND (reference sequence). V shed 5 bases and J shed 0 bases, with 11 bases lying between them. The CDR3 is 15 residues long. The CDR3 coding sequence is TGTGCCAGTAGTCCCCAGGGCCGCTCTGGAAACACCATATATTTT. Translation gives CASSPQGRSGNTIYF.

The chain links TRBV9 to TRBJ2-5; 9 bases fit TRBD1. Trimming removed 0 bases from V and 0 bases from J; junction bases left unmatched: 6. Germline CDR1 and CDR2: SGDLS and YYNGEE. The CDR3 covers 17 residues. CDR3 sequence reads: CASSVGGTGSYQETQYF. The CDR3 DNA is TGTGCCAGCAGCGTAGGGGGGACAGGGTCGTACCAAGAGACCCAGTACTTC. Looking up the rest from reference TRBV9 and TRBJ2-5 gives the full variable domain: DSGVTQTPKHLITATGQRVTLRCSPRSGDLSVYWYQQSLDQGLQFLIQYYNGEERAKGNILERFSAQQFPDLHSELNLSSLELGDSALYFCASSVGGTGSYQETQYFGPGTRLLVL.

The gene calls are TRBV19 and TRBJ2-7, with 8 bases fitting TRBD1. Germline CDR1 reads LNHDA; CDR2 reads SQIVND (reference sequence). The CDR3 sequence is 14 residues long. V shed 2 bases, J shed 6 bases, and the junction held 6 bases outside the gene matches. The CDR3 bases are TGTGCCAGTAGTATATGGCAGGGGGCGCGCGAGCAGTACTTC. The encoded protein is CASSIWQGAREQYF.

This clone was picked up one time. The chain recombines TRBV5-6 with TRBJ1-4; D may be TRBD1 (5 bases). V was clipped by 4 bases and J by 0 bases, with 10 bases between them. This CDR3 has 15 residues. Germline V gives CDR1 SGHDT, CDR2 YYEEEE. CDR3 protein: CASSGTGTTNEKLFF. The CDR3 nucleotides are TGTGCCAGCAGCGGAACAGGTACAACTAATGAAAAACTGTTTTTT.